This entry lists 20 T cell receptor beta chains sequenced from one sample in a study of CD8+ T cells in alopecia areata. Sequencing used cDNA as its template, made by extracting RNA and reverse transcribing it. Libraries were prepared by immunoSEQ multiplex PCR; TCRdb keeps only in-frame clonotypes and omits some of them. The data hold roughly 99,000 clones, with 65% to 85% observed a single time. Treatment denoted: oral pan-JAK inhibitor, 5-10 mg twice daily. Specimen: CD8+ T cells sorted from blood, collected at week 24, from a patient treated with tofacitinib. Every receptor here comes from a human donor with alopecia areata.

The gene calls are TRBV27 and TRBJ2-7; tentative D call: TRBD2 (5 bases). Germline assignment: CDR1 MNHEY and CDR2 SMNVEV (reference sequence). The CDR3 contains 14 residues. With 6 bases removed from V and 3 bases from J, the gap between germline ends came to 15 bases. The CDR3 sequence: CASSFADSIYEQYF. The CDR3 nucleotides are TGTGCCAGCAGCTTCGCGGACTCCATCTACGAGCAGTACTTC.

The chain couples TRBV5-4 to TRBJ2-1; the D is unclear. The CDR3 length is 14 residues. Between the trimmed V and J ends, which lost 1 base and 5 bases, there was a span of 10 bases. The V gene's germline CDR1 is SGHNT and CDR2 YYREEE (reference sequence). CDR3 sequence: CASSLSGLDNEQFF. The CDR3 bases are TGTGCCAGCAGCTTGTCGGGTTTGGACAATGAGCAGTTCTTC.

The CDR3 is CASSFWKMGQETQYF. DNA of the CDR3: TGTGCCAGCAGTTTTTGGAAAATGGGACAAGAGACCCAGTACTTC. J is TRBJ2-5 and V is TRBV27; no reliable D call. Germline V CDR1 and CDR2: MNHEY, SMNVEV (reference sequence). V was trimmed by 3 bases and J by 2 bases, leaving 13 bases between them. The length of the CDR3 is 15 residues.

The sample holds a few counts of this clone. The V and J genes are TRBV5-6 and TRBJ2-1, with a possible D match to TRBD2 (5 bases). The CDR3 loop spans 13 amino acids. The germline CDR1 and CDR2 sequences are SGHDT and YYEEEE. V was shortened by 4 bases and J by 4 bases, with 9 bases between the two germline ends. CDR3 nucleotide sequence: TGTGCCAGCAGCGCCCTAGCTTACAATGAGCAGTTCTTC. This codes for CASSALAYNEQFF.

The J gene is TRBJ2-7, the V gene TRBV11-2; D is unresolved. Per germline, CDR1 SGHAT and CDR2 FQNNGV. CDR3 length equals 14 residues. The germline V and J ends were trimmed by 1 base and 0 bases, with 7 bases remaining between them. CDR3 region: CASSLGVDSYEQYF. The DNA of the CDR3 is TGTGCCAGCAGCTTAGGAGTGGACTCCTACGAGCAGTACTTC. Full variable domain (missing parts from reference TRBV11-2 and TRBJ2-7): EAGVAQSPRYKIIEKRQSVAFWCNPISGHATLYWYQQILGQGPKLLIQFQNNGVVDDSQLPKDRFSAERLKGVDSTLKIQPAKLEDSAVYLCASSLGVDSYEQYFGPGTRLTVT.

The CDR3 sequence: CASSSRDSSYEQYF. The CDR3 nucleotides read TGTGCCAGCAGTTCCAGGGATAGCTCCTACGAGCAGTACTTC. The V and J genes are TRBV6-6 and TRBJ2-7; the D gene is possibly TRBD1 (5 bases). The CDR3 spans 14 residues. Between the trimmed V and J ends, which lost 4 bases and 0 bases, there was a span of 10 bases. Germline V CDR1 and CDR2: MNHNY, SVGAGI (reference sequence).

V is TRBV13 and J is TRBJ1-1; D is perhaps TRBD1 (6 bases). The CDR3 runs to 13 residues. Trimming shortened V by 3 bases and J by 4 bases, and 9 bases separated the two germline ends. Germline V gene lookup returns CDR1 PRHDT and CDR2 FYEKMQ (reference sequence). The CDR3 DNA sequence: TGTGCCAGCAGCTTGGGAGGGGGCACTGAAGCTTTCTTT. Translating gives CASSLGGGTEAFF.

Only a few counts were recorded for this clone. V and J are TRBV29-1 and TRBJ1-3; D is unclear. The CDR3 length is 16 residues. Germline CDR1 reads SQVTM; CDR2 reads ANQGSEA. Deletions cut 0 bases from V and 2 bases from J, with 14 bases between. CDR3 nucleotide sequence: TGCAGCGTTGAAGATCGGCACCCCGGGACTGGAAACACCATATATTTT. This codes for CSVEDRHPGTGNTIYF.

J is TRBJ2-7 and V is TRBV4-1; D unclear. CDR1 MGHRA and CDR2 YSYEKL come from the germline V gene. The germline V and J ends were trimmed by 1 base and 2 bases, with 0 bases remaining between them. The CDR3 sequence is 11 residues long. This chain's CDR3 is CASSQAYEQYF. The CDR3 bases are TGCGCCAGCAGCCAAGCCTACGAGCAGTACTTC.

The table lists this clone with a count of one. The chain is built from TRBV5-1 and TRBJ2-2, with TRBD2 identical over 7 bases. The trim removed 0 bases at V and 7 bases at J, leaving 3 bases unmatched. Per the germline V gene, CDR1 is SGHRS and CDR2 is YFSETQ. This CDR3 is 14 amino acids long. CDR3 in DNA: TGCGCCAGCAGCTTGGAAGCGGGGAACGGGGAGCTGTTTTTT. It translates to CASSLEAGNGELFF.

V usage is TRBV27 and J usage is TRBJ1-1; weak D call: TRBD1 (5 bases). The CDR3 runs to 15 residues. Trimming removed 2 bases at V and 4 bases at J, with 14 bases between. Per germline, CDR1 MNHEY and CDR2 SMNVEV (reference sequence). The CDR3 nucleotides are TGTGCCAGCAGTTTAGTCCCAGGGTTGTCCACTGAAGCTTTCTTT. This encodes CASSLVPGLSTEAFF.

DNA for the CDR3: TGCAGCGTTTGGGGGGGTGAGCAGTTCTTC. This translates into CSVWGGEQFF. The chain recombines TRBV29-1 with TRBJ2-1, with 7 bases identical to TRBD2. The germline CDR1 and CDR2 sequences are SQVTM and ANQGSEA. V lost 5 bases, J lost 9 bases, and 1 base stayed unmatched. The CDR3 extends over 10 amino acids.

The CDR3 DNA reads as TGTGCCAGCAGTTTTGGGGCCAGCTCCTACAATGAGCAGTTCTTC. Its protein is CASSFGASSYNEQFF. This chain connects TRBV27 to TRBJ2-1; TRBD1 is a possible D gene (5 bases). Germline V gene sequence: CDR1 MNHEY, CDR2 SMNVEV (reference sequence). There are 15 residues in the CDR3. The germline V and J ends were trimmed by 3 bases and 0 bases, with 9 bases remaining between them.

Note on this clone: Other DNA sequences in the sample encode the same CDR3. V usage is TRBV5-1 and J usage is TRBJ1-2; TRBD1 aligns across 7 bases. With V trimmed by 2 bases and J by 1 base, 2 bases remained unmatched. This CDR3 has 14 residues. CDR1 and CDR2 (germline): SGHRS, YFSETQ. The CDR3 nucleotides read TGCGCCAGCAGCTTAGGGACAGATAACTATGGCTACACCTTC. Protein: CASSLGTDNYGYTF.

The chain carries TRBV29-1 and TRBJ2-2; TRBD1 matches at 8 bases. The trim removed 2 bases at V and 2 bases at J, leaving 7 bases unmatched. Germline assignment: CDR1 SQVTM and CDR2 ANQGSEA. CDR3 length equals 16 residues. DNA for the CDR3: TGCAGCGTTGAATATCCAGGGGGCGAAAACACCGGGGAGCTGTTTTTT. Translated: CSVEYPGGENTGELFF.

This rearrangement joins TRBV7-9 to TRBJ1-6; TRBD1 is a possible D gene (6 bases). V was trimmed by 0 bases and J by 5 bases, leaving 11 bases between them. Germline-derived CDR1 and CDR2 are SEHNR and FQNEAQ (reference sequence). The CDR3 consists of 16 residues. This chain's CDR3 is CASSLASTGNNSPLHF. The DNA for the CDR3 is TGTGCCAGCAGCTTAGCGTCGACAGGAAATAATTCACCCCTCCACTTT.

This clone was seen a handful of times. This rearrangement joins TRBV7-9 to TRBJ2-1; a weak D match, TRBD2 (5 bases). The CDR3 is 15 amino acids. Per the germline V gene, CDR1 is SEHNR and CDR2 is FQNEAQ (reference sequence). V was pared by 5 bases and J by 8 bases, with 19 bases between. The CDR3 sequence is CASSPGENFDYEQFF. In DNA form, the CDR3 reads TGTGCCAGCAGCCCCGGGGAAAACTTTGACTATGAGCAGTTCTTC.

The rearrangement uses TRBV29-1 and TRBJ2-5, with no clear D. This CDR3 spans 14 amino acids. Trimming left V 1 base short and J 1 base short, with 10 bases between. Germline assignment: CDR1 SQVTM and CDR2 ANQGSEA. The CDR3 DNA sequence: TGCAGCGTTGAAGGGTGGACGGTCCAAGAGACCCAGTACTTC. Encoded protein: CSVEGWTVQETQYF. Supplemented by reference TRBV29-1 and TRBJ2-5, the full variable domain reads SAVISQKPSRDICQRGTSLTIQCQVDSQVTMMFWYRQQPGQSLTLIATANQGSEATYESGFVIDKFPISRPNLTFSTLTVSNMSPEDSSIYLCSVEGWTVQETQYFGPGTRLLVL.

DNA for the CDR3: TGTGCCAGCAGTGAATCCAGGGGGCATATGACCTACGAGCAGTACTTC. Residues: CASSESRGHMTYEQYF. The chain uses TRBV6-1 and TRBJ2-7; 8 bases line up with TRBD1. Germline V lookup: CDR1 MNHNS, CDR2 SASEGT. This CDR3 spans 16 amino acids. V dropped 2 bases and J dropped 2; count of bases not matched to a gene: 8.

This chain uses TRBV27 with TRBJ1-5; no reliable D call. Germline assignment: CDR1 MNHEY and CDR2 SMNVEV (reference sequence). The CDR3 loop spans 14 amino acids. Trimming removed 5 bases from V and 4 bases from J, with 12 bases in between. Written as DNA, the CDR3 is TGTGCCAGCAGTCCTCGTATTGGTAATCAGCCCCAGCATTTT. It codes for CASSPRIGNQPQHF.